This T cell receptor (beta chain) was profiled in a study of somatic mutations in cytotoxic T cells in rheumatoid arthritis. This clone was seen only a few times. The antigen is undetermined. CDR1 and CDR2 from the germline V gene are SGHTA and FQGNSA. The CDR3 has 15 residues. V was pared by 5 bases and J by 10 bases, with 18 bases between. Here immunoSEQ multiplex PCR was the method, and the copy in TCRdb shows in-frame clones only, minus some. This sample carries roughly 32,000 clones, 82% of them seen once, and the ten largest clones take just under 8.5%. Whole-study results and caveats: With age, CD8+ clonality increased in rheumatoid arthritis patients, whereas no such increase appeared in healthy controls. A significant difference in CD8+ T-cell clonality was not found between rheumatoid arthritis patients and age-matched healthy controls.

This chain uses TRBV7-2 with TRBJ1-6; possibly TRBD1 for D (6 bases). The sequencing sample was made of CD8+ T cells sorted from blood. The clonotype was recovered from an adult with rheumatoid arthritis. The CDR3, as DNA: TGTGCCAGCAGCCCGACTACAGGAGGGGGATCACCCCTCCACTTT. Residues: CASSPTTGGGSPLHF.